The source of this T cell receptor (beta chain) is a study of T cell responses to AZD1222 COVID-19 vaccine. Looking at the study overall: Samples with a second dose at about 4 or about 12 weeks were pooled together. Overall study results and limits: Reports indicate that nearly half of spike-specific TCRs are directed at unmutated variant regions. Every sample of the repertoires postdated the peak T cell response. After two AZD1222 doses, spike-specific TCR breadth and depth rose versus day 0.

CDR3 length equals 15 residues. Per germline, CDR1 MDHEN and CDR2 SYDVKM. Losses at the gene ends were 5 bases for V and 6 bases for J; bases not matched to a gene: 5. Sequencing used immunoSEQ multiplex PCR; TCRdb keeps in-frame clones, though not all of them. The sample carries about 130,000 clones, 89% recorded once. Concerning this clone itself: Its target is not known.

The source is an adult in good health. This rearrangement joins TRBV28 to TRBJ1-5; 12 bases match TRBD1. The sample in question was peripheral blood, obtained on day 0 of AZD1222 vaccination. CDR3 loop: CASSPGQGASQPQHF. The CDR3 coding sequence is TGTGCCAGCAGTCCGGGACAGGGGGCAAGTCAGCCCCAGCATTTT.